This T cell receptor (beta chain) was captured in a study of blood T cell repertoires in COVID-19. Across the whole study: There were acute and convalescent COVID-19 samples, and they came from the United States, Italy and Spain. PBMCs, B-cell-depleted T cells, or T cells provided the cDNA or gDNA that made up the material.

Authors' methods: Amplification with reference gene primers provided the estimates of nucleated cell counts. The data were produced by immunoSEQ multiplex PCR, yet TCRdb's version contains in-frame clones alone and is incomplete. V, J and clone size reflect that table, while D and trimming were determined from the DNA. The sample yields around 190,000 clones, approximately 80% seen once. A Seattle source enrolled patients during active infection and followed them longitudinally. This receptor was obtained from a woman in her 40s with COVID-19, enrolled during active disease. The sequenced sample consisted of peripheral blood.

Written as DNA, the CDR3 is TGCGCCAGCAGCCAAGATCTTCTCGCGGGCCTCAATGAGCAGTTCTTC. This codes for CASSQDLLAGLNEQFF. This chain links TRBV4-1 with TRBJ2-1; the D gene is possibly TRBD2 (5 bases). V was shortened by 0 bases and J by 6 bases, with 15 bases between the two germline ends. CDR1 MGHRA and CDR2 YSYEKL come from the germline V gene. The CDR3 runs 16 residues.